The TCR beta chain described here comes from a study of T cell changes during pregnancy in multiple sclerosis. Trimming took off 5 bases at V and 1 base at J, with 8 bases between the two ends. This CDR3 is built from 13 residues. Germline CDR1 and CDR2: SEHNR and FQNEAQ (reference sequence). Profiling relied on immunoSEQ multiplex PCR, and the TCRdb table lists in-frame clones only, not all of them. The sample shows under 35,000 clones, 70% to 90% of them seen only once. The clonotype was recovered from a female donor with multiple sclerosis, enrolled in a pregnancy study. This rearrangement joins TRBV7-9 to TRBJ1-1; TRBD1 is a possible D gene (5 bases). The material was CD8+ T cells from peripheral blood mononuclear cells, obtained in the second trimester of pregnancy. Here the CDR3 reads CASSGTQNTEAFF. The CDR3 DNA reads as TGTGCCAGCAGCGGGACTCAGAACACTGAAGCTTTCTTT. The full variable domain, completed using reference TRBV7-9 and TRBJ1-1, is DTGVSQNPRHKITKRGQNVTFRCDPISEHNRLYWYRQTLGQGPEFLTYFQNEAQLEKSRLLSDRFSAERPKGSFSTLEIQRTEQGDSAMYLCASSGTQNTEAFFGQGTRLTVV.